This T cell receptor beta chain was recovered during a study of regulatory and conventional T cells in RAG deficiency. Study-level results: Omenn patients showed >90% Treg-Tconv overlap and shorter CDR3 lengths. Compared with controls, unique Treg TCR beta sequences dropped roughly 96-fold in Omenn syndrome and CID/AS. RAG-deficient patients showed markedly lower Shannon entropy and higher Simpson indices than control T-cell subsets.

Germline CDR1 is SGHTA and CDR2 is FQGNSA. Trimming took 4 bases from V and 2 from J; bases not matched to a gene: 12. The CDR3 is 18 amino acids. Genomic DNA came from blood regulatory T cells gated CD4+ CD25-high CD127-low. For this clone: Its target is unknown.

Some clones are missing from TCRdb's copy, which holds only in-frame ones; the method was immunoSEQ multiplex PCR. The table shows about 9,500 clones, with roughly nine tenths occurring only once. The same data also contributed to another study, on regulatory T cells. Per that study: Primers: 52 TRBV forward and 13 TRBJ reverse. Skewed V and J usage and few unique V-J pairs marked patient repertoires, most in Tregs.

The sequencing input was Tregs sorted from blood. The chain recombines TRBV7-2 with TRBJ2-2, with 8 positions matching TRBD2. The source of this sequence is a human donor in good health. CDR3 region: CASSSRPGGHFNTGELFF. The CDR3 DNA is TGTGCCAGCAGCTCTAGGCCGGGGGGGCATTTTAACACCGGGGAGCTGTTTTTT. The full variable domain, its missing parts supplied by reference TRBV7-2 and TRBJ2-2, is GAGVSQSPSNKVTEKGKDVELRCDPISGHTALYWYRQSLGQGLEFLIYFQGNSAPDKSGLPSDRFSAERTGGSVSTLTIQRTQQEDSAVYLCASSSRPGGHFNTGELFFGEGSRLTVL.